The 21 T cell receptor beta chains below all came from one sample that was sequenced in a study of type 1 regulatory T cells (dated by TCRdb to the early 2020s). The sequencer listed for this sample is Illumina MiSeq. TCRdb ran its own pipeline on the public reads, namely fastp trimming at Q25 and MiXCR clone calling, and kept in-frame beta chains. Here each entry gathers all rows of one CDR3 protein and keeps the most common genes and DNA. The sample yields over 55,000 distinct CDR3 sequences; about 50% were counted once. The top ten hold 2% to 2.5% of the sample. The antigens these receptors bind are not known. The sample was cultured non-Tr1 T cells, either the whole culture or a sorted T cell fraction (not recorded which). According to the study, the label for this sample's cell subset or site signals: non-Tr1 population from the T-allo10 product. The receptor source for this set is a human donor in good health.

This clonotype has only a few counts. This sequence joins TRBV5-1 and TRBJ1-2; D unresolved. CDR3 length equals 13 residues. Germline CDR1 and CDR2: SGHRS and YFSETQ. V was trimmed by 2 bases and J by 3 bases, leaving 8 bases between them. CDR3 sequence (DNA): TGCGCCAGCAGCTTTGGCAGTGACTATGGCTACACCTTC. Its translation: CASSFGSDYGYTF.

Here the CDR3 DNA reads TGCAGTGCCTTCCCTAGCGGGGGGGGGGAGACCCAGTACTTC. Translated: CSAFPSGGGETQYF. The chain links TRBV20-1 to TRBJ2-5; TRBD2 matches 12 bases. The junction had 7 bases not matched to a gene; V was cut back by 6 bases and J by 5 bases. The CDR3 consists of 14 residues. Germline assignment: CDR1 DFQATT and CDR2 SNEGSKA (reference sequence).

V and J are TRBV3-1 and TRBJ1-1; the D gene is possibly TRBD1 (6 bases). Germline assignment: CDR1 LGHDT and CDR2 YNNKEL (reference sequence). This CDR3 is built from 13 residues. V was trimmed by 5 bases and J by 0 bases, leaving 7 bases between them. In DNA form, the CDR3 reads TGTGCCAGCAGCAGGGGGGTGAACACTGAAGCTTTCTTT. This codes for CASSRGVNTEAFF.

V is TRBV7-9 and J is TRBJ1-1; D might be TRBD1 (6 bases). The CDR3 loop spans 13 amino acids. Germline V CDR1 and CDR2: SEHNR, FQNEAQ (reference sequence). Trimming pared 5 bases from V and 4 bases from J, leaving 11 bases between. The CDR3: CASSLTRGTEAFF. The CDR3, as DNA: TGTGCCAGCAGCCTAACCAGGGGCACTGAAGCTTTCTTT.

The sample holds a few counts of this clonotype. The CDR3 loop reads CSASLSSYEQYF. CDR3 nucleotide sequence: TGCAGTGCTTCTCTCTCGAGCTACGAGCAGTACTTC. The V call is TRBV20-1, the J call TRBJ2-7, with no clear D. Per the germline V gene, CDR1 is DFQATT and CDR2 is SNEGSKA (reference sequence). The CDR3 length is 12 residues. Trimming removed 5 bases from V and 3 bases from J, with 11 bases in between.

This clonotype came up a few times. V and J are TRBV2 and TRBJ2-5; D is perhaps TRBD1 (6 bases). The length of the CDR3 is 13 residues. V shed 8 bases and J shed 1 base, with 11 bases lying between them. Germline CDR1 reads SNHLY; CDR2 reads FYNNEI. The chain's CDR3 is CASRQDSQETQYF. Here the CDR3 DNA reads TGTGCCAGCCGTCAGGACAGCCAAGAGACCCAGTACTTC.

This clonotype was counted only a few times. The V gene is TRBV5-1, the J gene TRBJ2-2, with a weak D call TRBD1 (6 bases). The CDR3 spans 17 residues. V dropped 4 bases and J dropped 6 bases, with 22 bases sitting between them. Germline V CDR1 and CDR2: SGHRS, YFSETQ. Here the CDR3 reads CASSRNMGASDAGELFF. The DNA of the CDR3 is TGCGCCAGCAGCCGGAATATGGGGGCATCTGATGCCGGGGAGCTGTTTTTT.

V and J are TRBV5-1 and TRBJ2-7, with D perhaps TRBD2 (5 bases). The germline V and J ends were trimmed by 4 bases and 7 bases, with 18 bases remaining between them. The germline gives CDR1 SGHRS, CDR2 YFSETQ. The CDR3 consists of 14 residues. Here the CDR3 reads CASSPEAGPREQYF. The CDR3, as DNA: TGCGCCAGCAGCCCCGAGGCGGGTCCACGGGAGCAGTACTTC.

The chain recombines TRBV9 with TRBJ2-1; TRBD2 agrees at 8 bases. V was pared by 0 bases and J by 4 bases, with 6 bases of the junction left unmatched. CDR3 size: 16 residues. CDR1 and CDR2 from the germline V gene are SGDLS and YYNGEE. The CDR3 coding sequence is TGTGCCAGCAGCGTAGGGGGGCGGGGGGCTTACAATGAGCAGTTCTTC. Its translation is CASSVGGRGAYNEQFF.

The chain links TRBV7-6 to TRBJ2-7, with TRBD1 identical over 8 bases. This CDR3 has 16 amino acids. Germline trimming cut 2 bases from V and 4 bases from J; bases unmatched to any gene: 10. CDR1 is SGHVS and CDR2 is FNYEAQ in the germline V gene. CDR3 residues: CASSLSSPGQVYEQYF. The CDR3 DNA sequence: TGTGCCAGCAGCTTATCATCTCCGGGACAGGTATACGAGCAGTACTTC.

J is TRBJ2-5 and V is TRBV12-3 or TRBV12-4; D tentatively reads TRBD1 or TRBD2 (5 bases each). V lost 7 bases and J lost 5, with 17 bases in between. The CDR3 consists of 14 residues. The CDR3 nucleotides read TGTGCCAGCACCCCCCGCCGAGGGGATGAGACCCAGTACTTC. Translated: CASTPRRGDETQYF.

The CDR3 loop is CASSEGFASNQPQHF. CDR3 in DNA: TGTGCCAGTAGTGAGGGATTTGCGAGCAATCAGCCCCAGCATTTT. The gene calls are TRBV19 and TRBJ1-5; D uncertain. The CDR3 extends over 15 amino acids. Looked up from germline, CDR1 is LNHDA and CDR2 is SQIVND (reference sequence). V shed 5 bases and J shed 1 base, with 12 bases lying between them.

V gene TRBV27 combines with J gene TRBJ2-1, with D possibly TRBD2 on 5 matching bases. CDR1 MNHEY and CDR2 SMNVEV come from the germline V gene (reference sequence). The CDR3 totals 14 residues. V lost 8 bases to trimming and J lost 3 bases, with 14 bases between them. CDR3 residues: CASGSYGDYNEQFF. The CDR3 DNA follows: TGTGCCAGCGGATCGTACGGGGACTACAATGAGCAGTTCTTC.

The chain combines TRBV11-1 with TRBJ1-1, with D possibly TRBD1 on 5 matching bases. The CDR3 length is 15 residues. Trimming took off 2 bases at V and 3 bases at J, with 13 bases between the two ends. Germline values: CDR1 SGHAT, CDR2 FQDESV (reference sequence). In DNA form, the CDR3 reads TGTGCCAGCAGCTTATCGGGGCAGGGACACACTGAAGCTTTCTTT. Translating it yields CASSLSGQGHTEAFF.

This sequence joins TRBV28 and TRBJ1-2; 7 positions agree with TRBD1. The CDR3 spans 15 residues. V lost 4 bases and J lost 3; bases outside the gene matches: 8. Germline CDR1 and CDR2: MDHEN and SYDVKM. The CDR3 nucleotides read TGTGCCAGCAGTTCAACGACAGGGAATTACTATGGCTACACCTTC. Protein product: CASSSTTGNYYGYTF.

The V call is TRBV30, the J call TRBJ1-2; tentative D call: TRBD1 (6 bases). CDR3 length equals 13 residues. Trimming removed 6 bases at V and 4 bases at J, with 15 bases between. Germline assignment: CDR1 GTSNPN and CDR2 SVGIG (reference sequence). In DNA, the CDR3 is TGTGCCTGTAAGCGGGGGGCGAGCTATGGCTACACCTTC. Amino acid sequence: CACKRGASYGYTF.

This clonotype was found a few times. The V gene is TRBV3-1, the J gene TRBJ2-7; maybe TRBD2 (5 bases). The CDR3 is 15 amino acids. The germline V gene encodes CDR1 LGHDT and CDR2 YNNKEL (reference sequence). V dropped 4 bases and J dropped 0 bases, with 13 bases sitting between them. CDR3 coding DNA: TGTGCCAGCAGCCGCCCCGGGGATCTCTCCTACGAGCAGTACTTC. Protein sequence: CASSRPGDLSYEQYF.

The chain combines TRBV7-8 with TRBJ2-1; no reliable D call. Trimming pared 1 base from V and 9 bases from J, leaving 7 bases between. The CDR3 contains 12 residues. The V gene's germline CDR1 is SGHVS and CDR2 FQNEAQ. The CDR3 DNA sequence: TGTGCCAGCAGCTTAGAGTTCAGTGAGCAGTTCTTC. Translation gives CASSLEFSEQFF.

The genes are TRBV7-8 and TRBJ1-5; D is undetermined. Trimming took 3 bases from V and 5 from J, leaving 11 bases between them. The germline V gene has CDR1 SGHVS and CDR2 FQNEAQ. The CDR3 has 14 amino acids. For the CDR3, the DNA is TGTGCCAGCAGCTTTCTGAGACCCGATCAGCCCCAGCATTTT. It specifies CASSFLRPDQPQHF.

The chain has TRBV2 and TRBJ2-3; D possibly uses TRBD1 or TRBD2 (5 bases each). The CDR3 contains 13 residues. From germline, CDR1 is SNHLY and CDR2 FYNNEI. V was trimmed by 4 bases and J by 4 bases, leaving 9 bases between them. The CDR3, as DNA: TGTGCCAGCAGTGGGGACCCACCAGATACGCAGTATTTT. It yields the protein CASSGDPPDTQYF.

This clonotype was counted only a few times. The chain employs TRBV2 and TRBJ1-1, with D possibly matching TRBD1 (5 bases). Germline V lookup: CDR1 SNHLY, CDR2 FYNNEI. This CDR3 has 14 amino acids. With 2 bases removed from V and 1 base from J, the gap between germline ends came to 8 bases. The CDR3 region has the DNA TGTGCCAGCAGTGAAAGGGGAAGGAACACTGAAGCTTTCTTT. This codes for CASSERGRNTEAFF.